Shown below are 13 T cell receptor beta chains from a single sample sequenced in a study of cytomegalovirus exposure and HLA in healthy donors. Measured with immunoSEQ multiplex PCR; TCRdb has only the in-frame clones, and not every one. The sample records roughly 300,000 clones, around 89% being singletons. Sequencing was done on a sample of PBMCs. The receptors shown here come from a woman between 18 and 29 years old in good health and CMV-seronegative.

The chain couples TRBV7-6 to TRBJ2-7, with D possibly being TRBD2 (6 bases). Trimming took off 4 bases at V and 0 bases at J, with 19 bases between the two ends. In germline, CDR1 is SGHVS, CDR2 FNYEAQ. The CDR3 covers 17 residues. CDR3 nucleotide sequence: TGTGCCAGCAGCTATTCCCCCGGGACTCAGAGCTCCTACGAGCAGTACTTC. Translated, it gives CASSYSPGTQSSYEQYF.

This clone turned up a few times. The chain employs TRBV2 and TRBJ1-5; D is uncertain. V was cut by 6 bases and J by 0 bases, with 6 bases left in between. Germline assignment: CDR1 SNHLY and CDR2 FYNNEI. This CDR3 is 13 amino acids long. The CDR3 loop is CASRGASNQPQHF. The CDR3 bases are TGTGCCAGCAGGGGCGCTAGCAATCAGCCCCAGCATTTT.

The chain couples TRBV11-2 to TRBJ2-3; D ambiguous. V was shortened by 7 bases and J by 0 bases, with 5 bases between the two germline ends. This CDR3 region has 12 residues. Germline lookup yields CDR1 SGHAT and CDR2 FQNNGV. CDR3 protein: CASTRSTDTQYF. In DNA, the CDR3 is TGTGCCAGCACCCGGAGCACAGATACGCAGTATTTT. Variable domain in full (rest from reference TRBV11-2 and TRBJ2-3): EAGVAQSPRYKIIEKRQSVAFWCNPISGHATLYWYQQILGQGPKLLIQFQNNGVVDDSQLPKDRFSAERLKGVDSTLKIQPAKLEDSAVYLCASTRSTDTQYFGPGTRLTVL.

The chain is built from TRBV14 and TRBJ2-2; no firm D call. Germline CDR1 SGHDN, CDR2 FVKESK. V was trimmed by 4 bases and J by 5 bases, leaving 8 bases between them. The CDR3 has 13 residues. The CDR3 sequence is CASSPTRTGELFF. CDR3 coding DNA: TGTGCCAGCAGCCCAACTCGGACCGGGGAGCTGTTTTTT.

The chain combines TRBV6-5 with TRBJ1-6, with 7 bases that match TRBD1. Germline CDR1 and CDR2: MNHEY and SVGAGI. V trimming: 7 bases; J trimming: 7 bases; junction bases outside the gene matches: 4. This CDR3 contains 13 residues. In nucleotides, the CDR3 is TGTGCCAGCAACGACAGGGACAATTCACCCCTCCACTTT. Protein product: CASNDRDNSPLHF.

J is TRBJ2-2 and V is TRBV5-8; 11 bases align to TRBD2. The J segment lost 7 bases and the V segment lost 4 bases, leaving 6 bases of the junction unmatched. Per germline, CDR1 SGHTS and CDR2 YDEGEE. This CDR3 spans 15 amino acids. CDR3 in amino acids: CASSPLAGEGGELFF. CDR3 nucleotide sequence: TGTGCCAGCAGCCCACTAGCGGGAGAGGGCGGGGAGCTGTTTTTT.

The gene calls are TRBV5-4 and TRBJ1-2, with a tentative D call TRBD1 (6 bases). Germline V gene sequence: CDR1 SGHNT, CDR2 YYREEE (reference sequence). The length of the CDR3 is 15 residues. The V end lost 4 bases, the J end lost 7 bases, and 20 bases lay between the germline ends. CDR3 in amino acids: CASSQQLGGAGGYTF. The CDR3 nucleotides read TGTGCCAGCAGCCAACAACTTGGGGGCGCGGGTGGCTACACCTTC.

This chain connects TRBV5-6 to TRBJ1-1, with 7 bases fitting TRBD1. CDR1 and CDR2 from the germline V gene are SGHDT and YYEEEE. This CDR3 contains 13 residues. V shed 4 bases, J shed 10 bases, and the junction held 10 bases outside the gene matches. CDR3 DNA: TGTGCCAGCAGCCCCCCCGGACAGGCTGGAGCTTTCTTT. It specifies CASSPPGQAGAFF.

CDR3 bases: TGTGCCAGCGGCTTACTCAGGTTTATAGGGGACACTGAAGCTTTCTTT. This gives the protein CASGLLRFIGDTEAFF. The V and J genes are TRBV28 and TRBJ1-1, with a possible D match to TRBD1 (5 bases). Germline V gene lookup returns CDR1 MDHEN and CDR2 SYDVKM. The CDR3 spans 16 residues. The ends were cut back, 8 bases at V and 3 bases at J, with 22 bases in the middle.

J is TRBJ2-1 and V is TRBV5-1, with 10 bases fitting TRBD1. With V trimmed by 0 bases and J by 2 bases, 2 bases remained unmatched. CDR1 is SGHRS, CDR2 YFSETQ, per germline. CDR3 length: 16 amino acids. Here the CDR3 DNA reads TGCGCCAGCAGCTTGGCTGGACAGGGGGCCTACAATGAGCAGTTCTTC. This gives the protein CASSLAGQGAYNEQFF.

This clone showed up just once. This chain links TRBV6-1 with TRBJ2-1; D is perhaps TRBD2 (6 bases). Germline V gene lookup returns CDR1 MNHNS and CDR2 SASEGT. There are 14 residues in the CDR3. Trimming shortened V by 7 bases and J by 4 bases, and 14 bases separated the two germline ends. CDR3 sequence reads: CASTGASEYNEQFF. The CDR3 coding sequence is TGTGCCAGCACTGGAGCTAGCGAATACAATGAGCAGTTCTTC.

The chain has TRBV9 and TRBJ1-6; D gene unclear. This CDR3 has 14 amino acids. Per the germline V gene, CDR1 is SGDLS and CDR2 is YYNGEE. V gave up 0 bases and J gave up 5 bases, with 6 bases separating them. The CDR3 sequence is CASSVVANNSPLHF. DNA for the CDR3: TGTGCCAGCAGCGTAGTGGCAAATAATTCACCCCTCCACTTT.

V is TRBV5-1 and J is TRBJ2-3; no clear D gene. The CDR3 is made up of 14 amino acids. Germline V lookup: CDR1 SGHRS, CDR2 YFSETQ. The V gene lost 0 bases and the J gene lost 0 bases, with 5 bases spanning the gap. As DNA, the CDR3 is TGCGCCAGCAGCTTGGACAGAAGCACAGATACGCAGTATTTT. As protein: CASSLDRSTDTQYF.